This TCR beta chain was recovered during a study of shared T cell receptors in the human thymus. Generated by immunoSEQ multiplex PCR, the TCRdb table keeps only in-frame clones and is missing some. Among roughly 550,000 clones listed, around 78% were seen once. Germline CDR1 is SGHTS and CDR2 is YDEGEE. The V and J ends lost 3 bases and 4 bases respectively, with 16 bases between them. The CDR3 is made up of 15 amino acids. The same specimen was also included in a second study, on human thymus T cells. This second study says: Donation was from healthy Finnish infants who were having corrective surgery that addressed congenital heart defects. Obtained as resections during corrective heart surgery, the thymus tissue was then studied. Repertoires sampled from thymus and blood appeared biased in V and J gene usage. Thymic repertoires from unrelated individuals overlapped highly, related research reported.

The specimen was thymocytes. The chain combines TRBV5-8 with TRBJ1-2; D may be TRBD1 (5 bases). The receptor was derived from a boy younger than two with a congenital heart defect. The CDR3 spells CASSSRTRALYGYTF. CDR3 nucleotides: TGTGCCAGCAGCTCTAGGACCAGGGCCCTCTATGGCTACACCTTC. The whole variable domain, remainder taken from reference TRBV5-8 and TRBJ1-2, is EAGVTQSPTHLIKTRGQQATLRCSPISGHTSVYWYQQALGLGLQFLLWYDEGEERNRGNFPPRFSGRQFPNYSSELNVNALELEDSALYLCASSSRTRALYGYTFGSGTRLTVV.